This passage covers 3 T cell receptor beta chains from one sample sequenced in a study of breast tumors, draining lymph nodes, adjacent tissues. Samples came from axillary lymph nodes draining the breast cancer. One entry per CDR3 protein, called by TCRdb with MiXCR from the multiplex PCR reads. The profile shows about 120,000 distinct CDR3 sequences, about 20% of them singletons. Sequencing was carried out using axillary lymph node tissue. The receptor set was obtained from a female donor with breast cancer. Some clones in this sample may be carry-over from other donors' samples.

This clonotype was detected ten times or more. This chain joins TRBV7-9 and TRBJ2-1, with 9 bases aligning to TRBD2. The V segment lost 2 bases and the J segment 0 bases; nucleotides outside the gene matches: 5. Germline CDR1 and CDR2: SEHNR and FQNEAQ (reference sequence). The CDR3 is 17 amino acids. The CDR3 sequence is CASSLWRGGSSYNEQFF. The CDR3 DNA sequence: TGTGCCAGCAGCTTATGGCGGGGGGGGAGCTCCTACAATGAGCAGTTCTTC.

This clonotype showed up many times. The chain recombines TRBV13 with TRBJ2-3; 16 bases agree with TRBD2. CDR3 length: 16 amino acids. From germline, CDR1 is PRHDT and CDR2 FYEKMQ (reference sequence). The trim removed 4 bases at V and 5 bases at J, leaving 3 bases unmatched. CDR3 in amino acids: CASSSGTSGREDTQYF. Written as DNA, the CDR3 is TGTGCCAGCAGCTCGGGGACTAGCGGGAGGGAAGATACGCAGTATTTT.

This clonotype showed up many times. The chain couples TRBV5-1 to TRBJ1-2; TRBD1 aligns across 7 bases. V lost 0 bases to trimming and J lost 4 bases; unmatched junction nucleotides: 3. This CDR3 has 14 residues. CDR1 SGHRS and CDR2 YFSETQ come from the germline V gene. Here the CDR3 reads CASSLGQGSYGYTF. DNA for the CDR3: TGCGCCAGCAGCTTGGGACAGGGATCCTATGGCTACACCTTC.